The 25 T cell receptor beta chains presented below share a single source sample, sequenced in a study of CD8 T cells in ankylosing spondylitis. One entry per CDR3 protein, called by TCRdb with MiXCR from the 5' RACE reads. The repertoire includes over 30,000 distinct CDR3 sequences, 15% to 20% of them detected once, and about 45% sits in the top ten. Sequencing was carried out using blood. All receptors derive from a male donor with ankylosing spondylitis or in good health (not recorded which).

A few counts support this clonotype. The J gene is TRBJ1-3, the V gene TRBV20-1; D gene uncertain. The germline V and J ends were trimmed by 3 bases and 0 bases, with 15 bases remaining between them. This CDR3 has 16 amino acids. Per germline, CDR1 DFQATT and CDR2 SNEGSKA (reference sequence). The CDR3 DNA reads as TGCAGTGCTAGGGCACCGGTAGCAATCTCTGGAAACACCATATATTTT. This codes for CSARAPVAISGNTIYF.

This chain uses TRBV29-1 with TRBJ2-1; 7 nucleotides agree with TRBD1. This CDR3 has 12 amino acids. Germline lookup yields CDR1 SQVTM and CDR2 ANQGSEA. After removal of 8 bases from V and 3 bases from J, the junction contained 4 bases not matched to a gene. This chain's CDR3 is CSLRQGYNEQFF. CDR3 bases: TGCAGCCTCAGACAGGGCTACAATGAGCAGTTCTTC.

This chain joins TRBV2 and TRBJ2-5; no clear D. The V and J ends lost 4 bases and 4 bases respectively, with 13 bases between them. This CDR3 contains 14 residues. Germline V gives CDR1 SNHLY, CDR2 FYNNEI. In DNA, the CDR3 is TGTGCCAGCAGTGGGGGTGGTTACGGAGAGACCCAGTACTTC. Its protein product is CASSGGGYGETQYF.

Comment on this clonotype: This may be a read error, as it is one base from a much larger clone. Because the CDR3 is missing its conserved closing phenylalanine or tryptophan, this is likely a read error. DNA for the CDR3: TGTGCCAGCAGTTTGAGCAGGACCGAGCAGTACATC. Translated, it gives CASSLSRTEQYI. This sequence joins TRBV28 and TRBJ2-7; no firm D call. CDR1 and CDR2 (germline): MDHEN, SYDVKM. The CDR3 sequence is 12 residues long. The germline V and J ends were trimmed by 3 bases and 6 bases, with 9 bases remaining between them.

The chain links TRBV7-2 to TRBJ2-2; D ambiguous. The V end was cut by 0 bases, the J end by 0 bases, with 8 bases between. The CDR3 length is 16 residues. Germline V gives CDR1 SGHTA, CDR2 FQGNSA. CDR3 in DNA: TGTGCCAGCAGCTTAGCGGCTAGGACGAACACCGGGGAGCTGTTTTTT. Its protein is CASSLAARTNTGELFF.

This clonotype was counted between two and nine times. This sequence joins TRBV2 and TRBJ1-5, with D uncertain. The length of the CDR3 is 14 residues. In germline, CDR1 is SNHLY, CDR2 FYNNEI. V lost 3 bases, J lost 6 bases, and 12 bases lay in between. The CDR3 region is CASSDSGSGQPQHF. Written as DNA, the CDR3 is TGTGCCAGCAGTGATTCCGGGTCCGGTCAGCCCCAGCATTTT.

This clonotype was seen more than once but under ten times. The rearrangement links TRBV29-1 to TRBJ2-5; 8 nucleotides agree with TRBD1. CDR3 size: 12 residues. Germline V CDR1 and CDR2: SQVTM, ANQGSEA. Unmatched junction bases numbered 4, after V lost 5 bases and J lost 5 bases. The CDR3 DNA follows: TGCAGCGTTCACCGGGACAGGGAGACCCAGTACTTC. It encodes CSVHRDRETQYF.

The rearrangement uses TRBV29-1 and TRBJ2-7; a weak D match, TRBD1 (6 bases). Trimming stripped 4 bases from V and 3 bases from J, with 13 bases between. Germline lookup yields CDR1 SQVTM and CDR2 ANQGSEA. The CDR3 is 13 residues long. For the CDR3, the DNA is TGCAGCGTTGGGGGGTCAGGGGTCTACGAGCAGTACTTC. Translating gives CSVGGSGVYEQYF.

The sample holds a few counts of this clonotype. This chain uses TRBV5-1 with TRBJ2-1; 7 bases match TRBD2. The CDR3 is made up of 15 amino acids. J gave up 2 bases and V 1 base, and 3 bases lay outside the gene matches. Germline CDR1 and CDR2: SGHRS and YFSETQ. The CDR3 is CASSLSGTTYNEQFF. The CDR3 DNA reads as TGCGCCAGCAGCTTGTCCGGGACTACCTACAATGAGCAGTTCTTC.

V is TRBV29-1 and J is TRBJ2-1; D unresolved. With 4 bases removed from V and 5 bases from J, the gap between germline ends came to 3 bases. This CDR3 comprises 10 residues. Per germline, CDR1 SQVTM and CDR2 ANQGSEA. This CDR3 is CSVADNEQFF. CDR3 DNA sequence: TGCAGCGTTGCCGACAATGAGCAGTTCTTC.

The rearrangement links TRBV27 to TRBJ2-2; no firm D call. The ends were cut back, 2 bases at V and 2 bases at J, with 9 bases in the middle. This CDR3 contains 15 residues. Germline V gives CDR1 MNHEY, CDR2 SMNVEV (reference sequence). DNA for the CDR3: TGTGCCAGCAGTTTAGGAACCTATAACACCGGGGAGCTGTTTTTT. Translated: CASSLGTYNTGELFF.

V gene TRBV12-3 or TRBV12-4 combines with J gene TRBJ1-3; D gene unclear. CDR3 length: 14 residues. V lost 4 bases, J lost 4 bases, and 11 bases lay in between. CDR3 DNA sequence: TGTGCCAGCAGTTCCCCGGTATACGGAAACACCATATATTTT. The encoded protein is CASSSPVYGNTIYF.

This clonotype was picked up a small number of times. This sequence joins TRBV6-5 and TRBJ2-5; a weak D match, TRBD1 (6 bases). The ends were cut back, 7 bases at V and 4 bases at J, with 7 bases in the middle. The V gene's germline CDR1 is MNHEY and CDR2 SVGAGI. The CDR3 is made up of 11 amino acids. The CDR3 nucleotides read TGTGCCAGCATCAGGGGAGAGACCCAGTACTTC. It specifies CASIRGETQYF.

This clonotype was seen more than once but under ten times. The rearrangement uses TRBV12-3 or TRBV12-4 and TRBJ1-5; D is possibly TRBD1 (6 bases). This CDR3 comprises 11 residues. Trimming pared 4 bases from V and 12 bases from J, leaving 10 bases between. In DNA form, the CDR3 reads TGTGCCAGCAGTTACCGGGACATCCAGCATTTT. Translation gives CASSYRDIQHF.

This clonotype was seen ten or more times. The CDR3 nucleotides read TGTGCCAGCAGCCAAGATTTGCAAGCTGGAAACATTCAGTACTTC. This translates into CASSQDLQAGNIQYF. The rearrangement joins TRBV3-1 to TRBJ2-4; no firm D call. The V end was cut by 0 bases, the J end by 6 bases, with 12 bases between. CDR1 is LGHDT, CDR2 YNNKEL, per germline (reference sequence). The CDR3 length is 15 residues.

The chain is built from TRBV20-1 and TRBJ1-1, with 9 positions matching TRBD1. V was clipped by 2 bases and J by 4 bases; unmatched bases: 5. Germline V gene lookup returns CDR1 DFQATT and CDR2 SNEGSKA (reference sequence). The CDR3 totals 14 residues. The CDR3 is CSARNRDRVTEAFF. CDR3 bases: TGCAGTGCTAGAAACCGGGACAGGGTCACTGAAGCTTTCTTT.

The chain combines TRBV6-2 or TRBV6-3 with TRBJ1-5, with 8 bases that match TRBD1. Unmatched junction bases numbered 11, after V lost 4 bases and J lost 9 bases. Germline CDR1 is MNHEY and CDR2 is SVGEGT. The CDR3 sequence is 15 residues long. This chain's CDR3 is CASSFQGAEVMPQHF. The CDR3 coding sequence is TGTGCCAGCAGTTTCCAGGGGGCTGAGGTAATGCCCCAGCATTTT.

This clonotype was detected only a few times. The chain joins TRBV4-3 to TRBJ2-2; 8 bases align to TRBD2. Per the germline V gene, CDR1 is LGHNA and CDR2 is YSLEER. Trimming at V came to 0 bases and at J to 3 bases, leaving 12 bases not matched to a gene. There are 19 residues in the CDR3. The chain's CDR3 is CASSQDPGGLTVHTGELFF. CDR3 DNA sequence: TGCGCCAGCAGCCAAGATCCGGGGGGGTTGACCGTTCACACCGGGGAGCTGTTTTTT.

V usage is TRBV7-8 and J usage is TRBJ2-1; TRBD2 aligns across 7 bases. V lost 5 bases, J lost 10 bases, and 5 bases stayed unmatched. The CDR3 consists of 12 residues. The germline V gene encodes CDR1 SGHVS and CDR2 FQNEAQ. CDR3 sequence: CASSPSGGEQFF. The CDR3 DNA reads as TGTGCCAGCAGCCCTAGCGGTGGGGAGCAGTTCTTC.

The J gene is TRBJ2-3, the V gene TRBV5-1; 8 bases line up with TRBD2. Germline V gene lookup returns CDR1 SGHRS and CDR2 YFSETQ. The CDR3 sequence is 14 residues long. Trimming removed 4 bases from V and 5 bases from J; junction bases left unmatched: 6. Here the CDR3 reads CASSIQREQDTQYF. CDR3 bases: TGCGCCAGCAGCATCCAGCGGGAGCAAGATACGCAGTATTTT.

The V call is TRBV29-1, the J call TRBJ2-1; D ambiguous. V shed 0 bases and J shed 13 bases, with 10 bases lying between them. The CDR3 length is 11 residues. The germline V gene has CDR1 SQVTM and CDR2 ANQGSEA. CDR3 sequence reads: CSVEEGLGQFF. CDR3 sequence (DNA): TGCAGCGTTGAAGAGGGATTGGGCCAGTTCTTC.

The chain recombines TRBV7-2 with TRBJ2-1; 11 bases align to TRBD2. The CDR3 has 16 amino acids. CDR1 and CDR2 from the germline V gene are SGHTA and FQGNSA. The junction had 9 bases not matched to a gene; V was cut back by 5 bases and J by 6 bases. The CDR3 DNA is TGTGCCAGCAGCGGACCCGGGGGACTAGCGGTCAATGAGCAGTTCTTC. It translates to CASSGPGGLAVNEQFF. The whole variable domain, remainder taken from reference TRBV7-2 and TRBJ2-1, is GAGVSQSPSNKVTEKGKDVELRCDPISGHTALYWYRQSLGQGLEFLIYFQGNSAPDKSGLPSDRFSAERTGGSVSTLTIQRTQQEDSAVYLCASSGPGGLAVNEQFFGPGTRLTVL.

This clonotype has more than one count but fewer than ten. V gene TRBV6-1 combines with J gene TRBJ2-1; 10 nucleotides line up with TRBD2. V was clipped by 6 bases and J by 10 bases; unmatched bases: 15. The CDR3 is 16 amino acids. Germline V lookup: CDR1 MNHNS, CDR2 SASEGT. The CDR3 DNA is TGTGCCAGCAGCCGCCCCCAAGCGGGAGGGCCCCGGGAGCAGTTCTTC. Residues: CASSRPQAGGPREQFF.

V and J are TRBV20-1 and TRBJ2-3; D is perhaps TRBD1 (5 bases). CDR1 DFQATT and CDR2 SNEGSKA come from the germline V gene (reference sequence). The CDR3 has 14 residues. V lost 0 bases, J lost 6 bases, and 13 bases lay in between. The CDR3 is CSARDSGIRDTQYF. CDR3 sequence (DNA): TGCAGTGCTAGAGATTCAGGGATCCGTGATACGCAGTATTTT.

CDR3 sequence reads: CSARTSGGEHNEQFF. CDR3 nucleotides: TGCAGTGCCCGGACTAGCGGGGGGGAACACAATGAGCAGTTCTTC. This rearrangement joins TRBV20-1 to TRBJ2-1, with TRBD2 matching 15 bases. The CDR3 is 15 residues long. After removal of 6 bases from V and 5 bases from J, the junction contained 5 bases not matched to a gene. Germline V gene data show CDR1 as DFQATT and CDR2 as SNEGSKA (reference sequence).